A selection of T cell receptor beta chains follows, all from one sample in a study of T cells in Graves' hyperthyroidism and ophthalmopathy. TCRdb re-analysed the multiplex PCR reads in MiXCR, keeping a single row per CDR3 protein. The sample lists 340,000 or so distinct CDR3 sequences, around a fifth occurring once. The sequenced sample was blood. These receptor sequences come from a woman between 45 and 65 years old with Graves' hyperthyroidism. The conserved cysteine and the conserved F or W are not part of the CDR3 here. The order of the fields is CDR3 length, V gene, J gene, CDR3 protein.

cdr3_length: 14
v_call: TRBV6-5
j_call: TRBJ1-1
cdr3_aa: ASSSAHDRGNTEAF

cdr3_length: 14
v_call: TRBV7-2
j_call: TRBJ2-2
cdr3_aa: ASSLVVIQDTGELF

cdr3_length: 11
v_call: TRBV29-1
j_call: TRBJ2-4
cdr3_aa: SVEGAQGDIQY

cdr3_length: 12
v_call: TRBV6-1
j_call: TRBJ1-2
cdr3_aa: ASSLERSGVGYT

cdr3_length: 11
v_call: TRBV5-6
j_call: TRBJ2-1
cdr3_aa: ASSFDRGGEQF

cdr3_length: 12
v_call: TRBV6-1
j_call: TRBJ1-2
cdr3_aa: ASSEGGNLYGYT

cdr3_length: 13
v_call: TRBV7-9
j_call: TRBJ2-2
cdr3_aa: ASTKGDTNTGELF

cdr3_length: 14
v_call: TRBV7-9
j_call: TRBJ2-3
cdr3_aa: ASSSGLAGDADTQY

cdr3_length: 11
v_call: TRBV6-1
j_call: TRBJ2-1
cdr3_aa: AYRSLPYNEQF

cdr3_length: 9
v_call: TRBV28
j_call: TRBJ2-1
cdr3_aa: ASSPPGEQF

cdr3_length: 14
v_call: TRBV12-3/TRBV12-4
j_call: TRBJ1-5
cdr3_aa: ASSFLRDGYNQPQH

cdr3_length: 11
v_call: TRBV6-5
j_call: TRBJ2-7
cdr3_aa: ASSYGGSYEQY

cdr3_length: 11
v_call: TRBV18
j_call: TRBJ1-4
cdr3_aa: ASSFGQSEKLF

cdr3_length: 11
v_call: TRBV20-1
j_call: TRBJ2-7
cdr3_aa: SARPEGDYEQY

cdr3_length: 13
v_call: TRBV20-1
j_call: TRBJ2-7
cdr3_aa: SASHGTSGSYEQY

cdr3_length: 14
v_call: TRBV28
j_call: TRBJ2-3
cdr3_aa: ASSPALAGFTDTQY

cdr3_length: 13
v_call: TRBV18
j_call: TRBJ2-3
cdr3_aa: ASSMGQLSTDTQY

cdr3_length: 10
v_call: TRBV2
j_call: TRBJ2-7
cdr3_aa: ASSDSGNEQY

cdr3_length: 15
v_call: TRBV5-1
j_call: TRBJ2-7
cdr3_aa: ASSRTSGGAMTYEQY

cdr3_length: 14
v_call: TRBV5-1
j_call: TRBJ2-7
cdr3_aa: ASSLAGPLRSYEQY

cdr3_length: 12
v_call: TRBV13
j_call: TRBJ1-2
cdr3_aa: ASSAGTSDYGYT

cdr3_length: 13
v_call: TRBV28
j_call: TRBJ1-5
cdr3_aa: ASSLRSGGNQPQH

cdr3_length: 15
v_call: TRBV4-1
j_call: TRBJ1-4
cdr3_aa: ASSKEGTGQGAEKLF

cdr3_length: 14
v_call: TRBV5-1
j_call: TRBJ2-1
cdr3_aa: ASSLVPTISYNEQF

cdr3_length: 12
v_call: TRBV5-6
j_call: TRBJ2-1
cdr3_aa: ASSLPDRGNEQF

cdr3_length: 14
v_call: TRBV28
j_call: TRBJ2-1
cdr3_aa: ASSPTGRGSYNEQF

cdr3_length: 15
v_call: TRBV4-1
j_call: TRBJ2-7
cdr3_aa: ASSQETIMQTSYEQY

cdr3_length: 12
v_call: TRBV20-1
j_call: TRBJ2-7
cdr3_aa: SARGRESSYEQY

cdr3_length: 14
v_call: TRBV6-2/TRBV6-3
j_call: TRBJ2-7
cdr3_aa: ASSSQTGIRSSEQY

cdr3_length: 9
v_call: TRBV12-3/TRBV12-4
j_call: TRBJ2-1
cdr3_aa: ASSREYEQF

cdr3_length: 10
v_call: TRBV3-1
j_call: TRBJ2-7
cdr3_aa: ASSRSSGEQY

cdr3_length: 12
v_call: TRBV5-1
j_call: TRBJ2-1
cdr3_aa: ASSSRAPVDEQF

cdr3_length: 15
v_call: TRBV6-1
j_call: TRBJ1-1
cdr3_aa: ASSATTTGILNTEAS

cdr3_length: 10
v_call: TRBV10-3
j_call: TRBJ1-1
cdr3_aa: ATGWTDTEAF

cdr3_length: 14
v_call: TRBV11-2
j_call: TRBJ2-3
cdr3_aa: ASSAPHRDRGDTQY

cdr3_length: 13
v_call: TRBV27
j_call: TRBJ2-7
cdr3_aa: ASSSGGTGLYEQY

cdr3_length: 11
v_call: TRBV28
j_call: TRBJ2-7
cdr3_aa: AWEGTGGYEQY

cdr3_length: 12
v_call: TRBV30
j_call: TRBJ1-5
cdr3_aa: AWNTGQGEQPQH

cdr3_length: 14
v_call: TRBV3-1
j_call: TRBJ1-1
cdr3_aa: ASSQDSDRANTEAF

cdr3_length: 13
v_call: TRBV9
j_call: TRBJ2-2
cdr3_aa: ASSVGGANTGELF

cdr3_length: 14
v_call: TRBV19
j_call: TRBJ2-2
cdr3_aa: ASSIPGQGNTGELF

cdr3_length: 14
v_call: TRBV2
j_call: TRBJ1-5
cdr3_aa: ASSVKGGLSNQPQH

cdr3_length: 13
v_call: TRBV3-1
j_call: TRBJ2-3
cdr3_aa: ASSHIAGGTDTQY

cdr3_length: 12
v_call: TRBV11-3
j_call: TRBJ1-2
cdr3_aa: ASKVEGAGGGYT

cdr3_length: 13
v_call: TRBV2
j_call: TRBJ1-2
cdr3_aa: ASRTTGRHPYGYT

cdr3_length: 10
v_call: TRBV3-1
j_call: TRBJ2-7
cdr3_aa: ASSSPRSEQY

cdr3_length: 13
v_call: TRBV7-9
j_call: TRBJ2-1
cdr3_aa: ASSSTGGSYNEQF

cdr3_length: 13
v_call: TRBV5-1
j_call: TRBJ1-1
cdr3_aa: ASTPQRGLNTEAF

cdr3_length: 12
v_call: TRBV12-3/TRBV12-4
j_call: TRBJ1-1
cdr3_aa: ASSLARGFAEAF

cdr3_length: 13
v_call: TRBV5-6
j_call: TRBJ1-5
cdr3_aa: ASSSTAGGYQPQH

cdr3_length: 11
v_call: TRBV20-1
j_call: TRBJ1-2
cdr3_aa: SASPDGPYGYT

cdr3_length: 12
v_call: TRBV12-3/TRBV12-4
j_call: TRBJ1-2
cdr3_aa: ASSTGGSNYGYT

cdr3_length: 17
v_call: TRBV28
j_call: TRBJ2-3
cdr3_aa: ASSSTSGTSGESTDTQY